These T cell receptor beta chains were read from a single sample in a study of T cell repertoires in cytomegalovirus infection. TCRdb ran MiXCR on the reads and lists one entry per CDR3 protein. Of a few hundred thousand distinct CDR3 sequences listed, roughly an eighth are singletons. Sequenced sample: PBMCs. These receptors originate from a human donor in good health (CMV status not recorded). Some clones in this sample may be carry-over from other donors' samples. The CDR3 runs from the conserved cysteine through the conserved F or W. A D gene is named only where the DNA matches it firmly. The size field is filled for only some rows; it gives once, few, many or a size class.

>TRBV19|-|few|TRBJ2-5
TGTGCCAGTAGTCCGCGATATGGGAACATCCAAGAGACCCAGTACTTC
CASSPRYGNIQETQYF
>TRBV5-5|-|-|TRBJ1-1
TGTGCCAGCAGCTTTGCCGGGGTGGATACTGAAGCTTTCTTT
CASSFAGVDTEAFF
>TRBV28|-|few|TRBJ2-5
TGTGCCAGCAGTTTGGGGTTAGAGACCCAGTACTTC
CASSLGLETQYF
>TRBV7-9|TRBD1|few|TRBJ1-3
TGTGCCAGCAGCGATGGACAGGACTCTGGAAACACCATATATTTT
CASSDGQDSGNTIYF
>TRBV28|TRBD2|-|TRBJ2-7
TGTGCCAGCAGTTTAGGCGGGAGGGCCAGCGAGCAGTACTTC
CASSLGGRASEQYF
>TRBV3-1|-|many|TRBJ1-6
TGTGCCAGCAGCCAAGATCGGGGGATGGCTTCACCCCTCCACTTT
CASSQDRGMASPLHF
>TRBV7-2|TRBD1|-|TRBJ2-2
TGTGCCAGCAGCCCAACAGGGGGCCTAAACACCGGGGAGCTGTTTTTT
CASSPTGGLNTGELFF
>TRBV5-6|-|few|TRBJ2-5
TGTGCCAGCAGCTTGCAGGGCCCCGAGACCCAGTACTTC
CASSLQGPETQYF
>TRBV7-2|-|many|TRBJ2-5
TGTGCCAGCAGCCCCACCTTAGGAGCCCAAGAGACCCAGTACTTC
CASSPTLGAQETQYF
>TRBV29-1|-|-|TRBJ2-3
TGCAGCGTTGAAGATCGAGGACCAGGTTTGATGTCTACGCAGTATTTT
CSVEDRGPGLMSTQYF
>TRBV29-1|-|few|TRBJ1-1
TGCAGCGCCCCATGGGGGAACCGGAACACTGAAGCTTTCTTT
CSAPWGNRNTEAFF
>TRBV15|TRBD1|many|TRBJ1-2
TGTGCCACTGGACAGGGACACTATGGCTACACCTTC
CATGQGHYGYTF
>TRBV28|-|few|TRBJ1-5
TGTGCCAGCAGGTCGACAGGTTTTAGCAATCAGCCCCAGCATTTT
CASRSTGFSNQPQHF
>TRBV24-1|TRBD1|few|TRBJ2-1
TGTGCCACCAGTGATTGGGGGACAGGGGTCAATGAGCAGTTCTTC
CATSDWGTGVNEQFF